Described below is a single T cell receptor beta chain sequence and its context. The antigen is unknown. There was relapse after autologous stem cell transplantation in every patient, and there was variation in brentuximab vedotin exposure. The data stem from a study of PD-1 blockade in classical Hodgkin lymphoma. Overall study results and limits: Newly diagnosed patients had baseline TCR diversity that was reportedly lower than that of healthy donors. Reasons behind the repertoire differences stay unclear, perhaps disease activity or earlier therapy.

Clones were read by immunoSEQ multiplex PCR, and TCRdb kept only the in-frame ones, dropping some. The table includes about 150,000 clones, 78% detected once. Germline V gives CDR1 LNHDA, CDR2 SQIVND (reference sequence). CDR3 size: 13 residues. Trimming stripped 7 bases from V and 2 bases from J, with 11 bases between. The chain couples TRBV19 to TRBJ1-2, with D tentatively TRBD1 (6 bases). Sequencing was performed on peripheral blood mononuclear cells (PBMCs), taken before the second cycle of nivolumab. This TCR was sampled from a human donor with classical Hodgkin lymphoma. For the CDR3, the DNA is TGTGCCAGTAATGACCAGGGGAACTATGGCTACACCTTC. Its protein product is CASNDQGNYGYTF.